This T cell receptor (beta chain) was found in a study of blood T cell repertoires in COVID-19. Repertoires were generated with immunoSEQ multiplex PCR, while TCRdb's copy carries only in-frame clones and drops some. The sample includes 100,000 to 150,000 clones, around 86% seen only once; the top ten take about a quarter. This CDR3 is built from 15 residues. Germline lookup yields CDR1 SGHNT and CDR2 YENEEA. V shed 5 bases, J shed 1 base, and the junction held 3 bases outside the gene matches. The sequencing input was peripheral blood. The TCR was taken from an elderly woman with acute or convalescent COVID-19. This chain uses TRBV11-3 with TRBJ2-1; TRBD1 agrees at 9 bases. This chain's CDR3 is CASSLGQGSYNEQFF. In DNA, the CDR3 is TGTGCCAGCAGCCTTGGACAGGGGTCCTACAATGAGCAGTTCTTC.